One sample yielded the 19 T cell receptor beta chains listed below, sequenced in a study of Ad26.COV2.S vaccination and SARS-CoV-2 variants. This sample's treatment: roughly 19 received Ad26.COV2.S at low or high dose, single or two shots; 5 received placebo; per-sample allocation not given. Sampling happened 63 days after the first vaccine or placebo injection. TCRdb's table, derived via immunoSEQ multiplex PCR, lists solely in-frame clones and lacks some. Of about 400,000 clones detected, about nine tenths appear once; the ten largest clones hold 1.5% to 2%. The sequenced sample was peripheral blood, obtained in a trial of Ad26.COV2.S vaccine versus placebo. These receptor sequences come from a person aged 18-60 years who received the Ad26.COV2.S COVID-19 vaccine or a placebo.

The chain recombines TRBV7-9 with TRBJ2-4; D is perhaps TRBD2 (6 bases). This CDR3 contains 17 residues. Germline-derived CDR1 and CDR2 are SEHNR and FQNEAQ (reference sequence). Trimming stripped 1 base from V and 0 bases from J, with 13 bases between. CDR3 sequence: CASSLGGGMGAKNIQYF. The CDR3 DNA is TGTGCCAGCAGCTTAGGTGGGGGGATGGGAGCCAAAAACATTCAGTACTTC.

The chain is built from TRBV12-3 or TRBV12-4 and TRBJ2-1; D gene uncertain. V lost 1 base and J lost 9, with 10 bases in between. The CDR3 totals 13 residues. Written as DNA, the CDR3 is TGTGCCAGCAGTTTAGGGCAGACGGGTGAGCAGTTCTTC. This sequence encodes CASSLGQTGEQFF.

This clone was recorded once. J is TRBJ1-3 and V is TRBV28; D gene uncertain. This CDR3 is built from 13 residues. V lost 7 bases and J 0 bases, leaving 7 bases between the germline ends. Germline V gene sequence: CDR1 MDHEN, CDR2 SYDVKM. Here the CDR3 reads CASTRVSGNTIYF. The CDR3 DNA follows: TGTGCCAGCACCCGGGTCTCTGGAAACACCATATATTTT.

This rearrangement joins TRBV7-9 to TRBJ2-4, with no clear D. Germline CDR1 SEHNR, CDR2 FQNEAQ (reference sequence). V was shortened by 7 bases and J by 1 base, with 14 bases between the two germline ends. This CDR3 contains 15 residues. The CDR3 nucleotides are TGTGCCAGCACCCCCGTTGGAGCTGCCAAAAACATTCAGTACTTC. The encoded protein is CASTPVGAAKNIQYF. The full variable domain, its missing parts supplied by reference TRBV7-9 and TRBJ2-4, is DTGVSQNPRHKITKRGQNVTFRCDPISEHNRLYWYRQTLGQGPEFLTYFQNEAQLEKSRLLSDRFSAERPKGSFSTLEIQRTEQGDSAMYLCASTPVGAAKNIQYFGAGTRLSVL.

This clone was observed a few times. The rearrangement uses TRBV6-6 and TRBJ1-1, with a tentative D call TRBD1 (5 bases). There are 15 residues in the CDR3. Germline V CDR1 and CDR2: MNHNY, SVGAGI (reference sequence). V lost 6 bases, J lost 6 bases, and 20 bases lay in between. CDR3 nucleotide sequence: TGTGCCAGCAGCCTCTTGTGGGGCCTGGAACCTGAAGCTTTCTTT. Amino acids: CASSLLWGLEPEAFF.

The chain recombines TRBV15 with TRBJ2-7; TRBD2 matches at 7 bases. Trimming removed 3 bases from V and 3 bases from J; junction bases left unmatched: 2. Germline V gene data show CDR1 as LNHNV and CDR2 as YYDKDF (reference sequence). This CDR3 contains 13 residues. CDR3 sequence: CATSRGLHYEQYF. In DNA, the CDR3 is TGTGCCACCAGCAGGGGACTACACTACGAGCAGTACTTC.

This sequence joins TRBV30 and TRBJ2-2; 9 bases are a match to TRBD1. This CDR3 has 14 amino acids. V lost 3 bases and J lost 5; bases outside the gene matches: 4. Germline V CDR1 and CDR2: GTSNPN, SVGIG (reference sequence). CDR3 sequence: CAWRGTGRTGELFF. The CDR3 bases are TGTGCCTGGAGGGGGACAGGGAGAACCGGGGAGCTGTTTTTT.

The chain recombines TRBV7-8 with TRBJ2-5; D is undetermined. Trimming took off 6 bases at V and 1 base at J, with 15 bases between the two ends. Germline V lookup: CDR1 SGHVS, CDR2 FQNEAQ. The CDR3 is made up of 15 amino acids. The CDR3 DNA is TGTGCCAGCAGACTTAGTCGGACGGCCCAAGAGACCCAGTACTTC. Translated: CASRLSRTAQETQYF.

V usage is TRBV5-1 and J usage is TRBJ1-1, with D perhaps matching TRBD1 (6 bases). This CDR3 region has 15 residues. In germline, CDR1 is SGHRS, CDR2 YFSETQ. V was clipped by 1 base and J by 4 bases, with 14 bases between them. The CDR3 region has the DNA TGCGCCAGCAGCTTGATGGGGGGCGAGGGCACTGAAGCTTTCTTT. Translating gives CASSLMGGEGTEAFF.

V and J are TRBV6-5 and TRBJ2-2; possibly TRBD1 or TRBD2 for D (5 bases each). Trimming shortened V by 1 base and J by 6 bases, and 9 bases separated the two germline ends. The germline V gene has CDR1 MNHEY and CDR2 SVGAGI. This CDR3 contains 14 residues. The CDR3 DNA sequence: TGTGCCAGCAGTTACTTCCGGGACGCCGGGGAGCTGTTTTTT. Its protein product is CASSYFRDAGELFF.

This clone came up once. CDR3 residues: CASSLEAVMNTEAFF. The CDR3, as DNA: TGTGCCAGCAGCTTAGAGGCAGTTATGAACACTGAAGCTTTCTTT. The rearrangement links TRBV11-2 to TRBJ1-1; D uncertain. V gave up 0 bases and J gave up 0 bases, with 8 bases separating them. Germline-derived CDR1 and CDR2 are SGHAT and FQNNGV. The CDR3 consists of 15 residues.

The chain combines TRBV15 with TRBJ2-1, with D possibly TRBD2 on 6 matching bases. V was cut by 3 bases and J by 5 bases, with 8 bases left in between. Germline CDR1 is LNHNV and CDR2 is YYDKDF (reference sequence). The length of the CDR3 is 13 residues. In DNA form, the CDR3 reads TGTGCCACCAGCAGGGGGAGGAACAATGAGCAGTTCTTC. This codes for CATSRGRNNEQFF.

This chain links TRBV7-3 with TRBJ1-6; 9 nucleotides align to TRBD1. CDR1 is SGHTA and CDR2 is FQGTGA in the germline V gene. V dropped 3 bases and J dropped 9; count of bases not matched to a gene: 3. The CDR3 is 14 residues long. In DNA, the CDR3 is TGTGCCAGCAGCTTCGGACAGGGGACTTCACCCCTCCACTTT. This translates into CASSFGQGTSPLHF. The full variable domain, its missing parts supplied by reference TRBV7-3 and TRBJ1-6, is GAGVSQTPSNKVTEKGKYVELRCDPISGHTALYWYRQSLGQGPEFLIYFQGTGAADDSGLPNDRFFAVRPEGSVSTLKIQRTERGDSAVYLCASSFGQGTSPLHFGNGTRLTVT.

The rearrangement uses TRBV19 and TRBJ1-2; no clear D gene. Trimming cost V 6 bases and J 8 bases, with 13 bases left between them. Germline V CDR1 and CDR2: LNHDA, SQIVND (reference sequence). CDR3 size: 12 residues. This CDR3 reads CASRPTVGGYTF. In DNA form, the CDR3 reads TGTGCCAGTAGACCCACTGTAGGGGGCTACACCTTC.

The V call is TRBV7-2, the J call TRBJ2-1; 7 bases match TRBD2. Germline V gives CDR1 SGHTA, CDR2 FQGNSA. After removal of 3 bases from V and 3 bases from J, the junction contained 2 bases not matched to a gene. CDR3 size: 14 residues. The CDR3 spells CASSLGGFYNEQFF. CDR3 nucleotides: TGTGCCAGCAGCTTGGGGGGGTTCTACAATGAGCAGTTCTTC.

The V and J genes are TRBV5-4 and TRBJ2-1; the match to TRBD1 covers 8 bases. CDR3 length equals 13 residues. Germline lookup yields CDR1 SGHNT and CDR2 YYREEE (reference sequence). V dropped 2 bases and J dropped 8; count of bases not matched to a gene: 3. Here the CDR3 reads CASSFDRGDEQFF. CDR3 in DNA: TGTGCCAGCAGCTTTGACAGGGGCGATGAGCAGTTCTTC.

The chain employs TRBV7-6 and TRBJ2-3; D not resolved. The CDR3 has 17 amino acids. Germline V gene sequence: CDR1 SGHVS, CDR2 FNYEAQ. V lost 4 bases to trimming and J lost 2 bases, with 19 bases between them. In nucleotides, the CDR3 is TGTGCCAGCAGCTCTTTCGGTGGGCAGCAAGTCACAGATACGCAGTATTTT. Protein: CASSSFGGQQVTDTQYF.

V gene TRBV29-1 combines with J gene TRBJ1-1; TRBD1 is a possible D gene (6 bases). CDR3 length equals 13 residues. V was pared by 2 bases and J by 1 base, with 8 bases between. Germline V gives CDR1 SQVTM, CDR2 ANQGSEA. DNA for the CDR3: TGCAGCGTTGAACAGGACAGGAACACTGAAGCTTTCTTT. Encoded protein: CSVEQDRNTEAFF.

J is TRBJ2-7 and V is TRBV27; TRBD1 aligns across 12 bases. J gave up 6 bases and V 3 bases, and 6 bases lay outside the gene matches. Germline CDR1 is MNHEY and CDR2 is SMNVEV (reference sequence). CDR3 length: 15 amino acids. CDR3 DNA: TGTGCCAGCAGTTTGTCCCGGGACAGGGGGCCCGAGCAGTACTTC. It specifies CASSLSRDRGPEQYF.